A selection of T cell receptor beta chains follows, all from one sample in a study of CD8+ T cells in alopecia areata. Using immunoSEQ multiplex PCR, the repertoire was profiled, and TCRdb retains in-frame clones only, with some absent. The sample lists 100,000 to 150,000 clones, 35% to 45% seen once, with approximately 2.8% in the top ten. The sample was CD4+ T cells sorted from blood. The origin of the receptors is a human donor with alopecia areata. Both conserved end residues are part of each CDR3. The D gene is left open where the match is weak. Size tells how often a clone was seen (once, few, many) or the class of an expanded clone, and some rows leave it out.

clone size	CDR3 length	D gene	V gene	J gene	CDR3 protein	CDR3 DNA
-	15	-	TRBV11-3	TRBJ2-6	CASSLAVYGANVLTF	TGTGCCAGCAGCTTAGCGGTTTATGGGGCCAACGTCCTGACTTTC
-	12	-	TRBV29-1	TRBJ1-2	CSAQGRGYGYTF	TGCAGCGCCCAGGGTCGGGGCTATGGCTACACCTTC
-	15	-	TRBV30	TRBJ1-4	CAWRPLTGRPEKLFF	TGTGCCTGGAGGCCCCTTACAGGCCGGCCTGAAAAACTGTTTTTT
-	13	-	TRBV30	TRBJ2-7	CAWSVRNTYEQYF	TGTGCCTGGAGTGTCCGCAATACCTACGAGCAGTACTTC
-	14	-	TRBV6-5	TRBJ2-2	CASNRRENTGELFF	TGTGCCAGCAATCGAAGGGAGAACACCGGGGAGCTGTTTTTT
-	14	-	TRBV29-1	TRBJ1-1	CSVDVRRVRDEAFF	TGCAGCGTTGATGTAAGAAGGGTTCGCGATGAAGCTTTCTTT
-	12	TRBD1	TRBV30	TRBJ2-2	CAWLRGPGELFF	TGTGCCTGGCTTAGGGGGCCCGGGGAGCTGTTTTTT
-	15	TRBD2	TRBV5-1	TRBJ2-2	CASSQAGGSAGELFF	TGCGCCAGCAGCCAGGCGGGAGGCTCGGCCGGGGAGCTGTTTTTT
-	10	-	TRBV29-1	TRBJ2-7	CSAGDREQYF	TGCAGCGCTGGAGACCGCGAGCAGTACTTC
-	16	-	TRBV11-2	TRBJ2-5	CASSLSHAMGQETQYF	TGTGCCAGCAGCTTATCCCACGCCATGGGGCAAGAGACCCAGTACTTC
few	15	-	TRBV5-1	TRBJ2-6	CASSLDSSGANVLTF	TGCGCCAGCAGCTTGGACAGCTCTGGGGCCAACGTCCTGACTTTC
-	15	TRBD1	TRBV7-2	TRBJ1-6	CASSLAGQANSPLHF	TGTGCCAGCAGCTTAGCAGGACAGGCCAATTCACCCCTCCACTTT
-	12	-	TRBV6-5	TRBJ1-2	CASSYRRNGYTF	TGTGCCAGCAGTTACCGCCGGAATGGCTACACCTTC
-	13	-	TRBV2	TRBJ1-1	CASSETLNTEAFF	TGTGCCAGCAGTGAGACCCTGAACACTGAAGCTTTCTTT
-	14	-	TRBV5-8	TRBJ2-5	CASSSTGFQETQYF	TGTGCCAGCAGCTCTACAGGATTCCAAGAGACCCAGTACTTC
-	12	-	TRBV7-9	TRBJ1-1	CASSLQGPKAFF	TGTGCCAGCAGCTTACAGGGCCCGAAAGCTTTCTTT
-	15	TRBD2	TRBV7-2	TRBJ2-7	CASSLRAGGVDEQYF	TGTGCCAGCAGCTTGCGGGCGGGAGGTGTGGACGAGCAGTACTTC
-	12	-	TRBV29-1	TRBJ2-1	CSAMRGRNEQFF	TGCAGCGCAATGCGGGGTAGGAATGAGCAGTTCTTC
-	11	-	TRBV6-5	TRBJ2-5	CASSYGETQYF	TGTGCCAGCAGTTACGGAGAGACCCAGTACTTC
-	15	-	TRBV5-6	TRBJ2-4	CASSTAREGGNIQYF	TGTGCCAGCAGCACTGCCCGGGAAGGGGGGAACATTCAGTACTTC
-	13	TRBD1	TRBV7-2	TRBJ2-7	CASSFPGQGVSYF	TGTGCCAGCAGCTTCCCGGGACAGGGAGTATCGTACTTC
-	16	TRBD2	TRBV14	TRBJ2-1	CASSQDLGEGRHEQFF	TGTGCCAGCAGCCAAGATTTGGGGGAGGGCCGGCATGAGCAGTTCTTC
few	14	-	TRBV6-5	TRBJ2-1	CASSLRRQSNEQFF	TGTGCCAGCAGCCTTCGGCGACAGTCCAATGAGCAGTTCTTC
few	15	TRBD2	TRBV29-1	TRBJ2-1	CSANTPSGSFYEQFF	TGCAGCGCTAATACCCCTAGCGGGAGTTTCTATGAGCAGTTCTTC
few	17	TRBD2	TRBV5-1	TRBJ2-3	CASSLVGSGRAGDTQYF	TGCGCCAGCAGCTTGGTTGGTAGCGGGAGGGCCGGAGATACGCAGTATTTT
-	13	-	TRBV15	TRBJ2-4	CATSRARQGPEYF	TGTGCCACCAGCAGGGCCCGCCAGGGACCAGAGTACTTC
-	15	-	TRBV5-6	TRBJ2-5	CASSLDSGHQETQYF	TGTGCCAGCAGCTTGGATTCAGGGCATCAAGAGACCCAGTACTTC
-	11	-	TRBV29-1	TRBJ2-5	CSVGLAETQYF	TGCAGCGTTGGGCTAGCGGAGACCCAGTACTTC
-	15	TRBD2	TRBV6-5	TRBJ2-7	CASSYSTGLAYEQYF	TGTGCCAGCAGTTACTCGACGGGACTAGCCTACGAGCAGTACTTC
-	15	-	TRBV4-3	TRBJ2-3	CASSQASSSTDTQYF	TGCGCCAGCAGCCAAGCTAGCAGCAGCACAGATACGCAGTATTTT
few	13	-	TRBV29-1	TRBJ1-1	CSVDNPANTEAFF	TGCAGCGTTGATAATCCGGCGAACACTGAAGCTTTCTTT
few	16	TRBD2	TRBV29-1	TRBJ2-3	CSVGGTSGDSTDTQYF	TGCAGCGTGGGAGGGACTAGCGGGGATAGCACAGATACGCAGTATTTT
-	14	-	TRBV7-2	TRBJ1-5	CASSFPGQNQPQHF	TGTGCCAGCAGCTTCCCCGGACAGAATCAGCCCCAGCATTTT
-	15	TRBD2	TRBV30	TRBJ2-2	CAWSAGLAGAGELFF	TGTGCCTGGAGTGCCGGCCTAGCGGGCGCCGGGGAGCTGTTTTTT
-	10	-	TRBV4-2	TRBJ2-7	CASSRHEQYF	TGTGCCAGCAGCCGCCACGAGCAGTACTTC
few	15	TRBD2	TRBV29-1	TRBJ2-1	CSATRRTSAGGEQFF	TGCAGCGCCACTCGCCGGACTAGCGCTGGGGGTGAGCAGTTCTTC
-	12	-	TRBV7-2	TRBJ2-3	CASSLPNYTQYF	TGTGCCAGCAGCTTACCGAACTATACGCAGTATTTT
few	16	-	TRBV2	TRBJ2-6	CASSESPGSGANVLTF	TGTGCCAGCAGTGAATCGCCAGGCTCTGGGGCCAACGTCCTGACTTTC
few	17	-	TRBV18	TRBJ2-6	CASSLTGAFSGANVLTF	TGTGCCAGCTCACTAACCGGGGCATTCTCTGGGGCCAACGTCCTGACTTTC
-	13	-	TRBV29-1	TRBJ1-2	CSVAPRGAYGYTF	TGCAGCGTTGCACCCAGGGGTGCCTATGGCTACACCTTC
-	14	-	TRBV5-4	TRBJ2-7	CASSPAGSSYEQYF	TGTGCCAGCAGCCCCGCGGGGTCGTCCTACGAGCAGTACTTC
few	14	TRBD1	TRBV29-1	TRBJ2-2	CSVGGQGVTGELFF	TGCAGCGTTGGGGGACAGGGTGTGACCGGGGAGCTGTTTTTT
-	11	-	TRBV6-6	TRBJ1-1	CASSRVAEAFF	TGTGCCAGCAGCAGGGTCGCTGAAGCTTTCTTT
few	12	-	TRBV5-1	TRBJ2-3	CASSLGGDTQYF	TGCGCCAGCAGCTTGGGAGGGGATACGCAGTATTTT
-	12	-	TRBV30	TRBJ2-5	CAWGQLQETQYF	TGTGCCTGGGGACAGCTACAAGAGACCCAGTACTTC
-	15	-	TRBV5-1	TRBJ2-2	CATRSGHRNTGELFF	TGCGCCACGAGGTCGGGACACCGAAACACCGGGGAGCTGTTTTTT
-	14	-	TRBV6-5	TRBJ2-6	CASDRTGGANVLTF	TGTGCCAGCGACAGGACTGGAGGGGCCAACGTCCTGACTTTC
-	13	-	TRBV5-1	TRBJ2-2	CASGSANTGELFF	TGCGCCAGCGGGTCAGCTAACACCGGGGAGCTGTTTTTT
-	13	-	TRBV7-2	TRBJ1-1	CASSLAIWTEAFF	TGTGCCAGCAGCTTAGCTATCTGGACTGAAGCTTTCTTT
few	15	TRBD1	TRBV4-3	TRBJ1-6	CASSRGTESNSPLHF	TGCGCCAGCAGCCGCGGGACAGAATCGAATTCACCCCTCCACTTT
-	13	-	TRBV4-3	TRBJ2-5	CASSRVGGETQYF	TGCGCCAGCAGCCGCGTCGGAGGGGAGACCCAGTACTTC